The rows below give T cell receptor beta chains drawn from one sample of a study of neurological immune-mediated disorders. TCRdb reprocessed the 5' RACE reads with MiXCR, giving one entry per CDR3 protein. The sample has some 87,000 distinct CDR3 sequences, less than 15% seen once. Sequencing used PBMCs. These receptors all come from a female donor with HTLV-1-associated myelopathy (HAM/TSP). Each CDR3 is given with its conserved first and last residue. The D gene is left open where the match is weak. For some rows the clone size is stated as once, few or many, or as a class when expanded; others skip it.

v_call: TRBV11-2
d_call: -
j_call: TRBJ2-6
clone_size: many
cdr3_nt: TGTGCCAGCAGCTCCACTATAGCGCCCACCTCTGGGGCCAACGTCCTGACTTTC
cdr3_aa: CASSSTIAPTSGANVLTF

v_call: TRBV10-2
d_call: -
j_call: TRBJ1-5
clone_size: many
cdr3_nt: TGCGCCAGCAGTGAAGGTAATCAGCCCCAGCATTTT
cdr3_aa: CASSEGNQPQHF

v_call: TRBV12-3/TRBV12-4
d_call: TRBD2
j_call: TRBJ2-7
clone_size: many
cdr3_nt: TGTGCCAGCAGTCCCACCCACCCGGGACTAGCGGCGTACGAGCAGTACTTC
cdr3_aa: CASSPTHPGLAAYEQYF

v_call: TRBV12-3/TRBV12-4
d_call: TRBD1
j_call: TRBJ2-7
clone_size: many
cdr3_nt: TGTGCCAGCAGTTACACAGGGGGCATATACGAGCAGTACTTC
cdr3_aa: CASSYTGGIYEQYF

v_call: TRBV5-1
d_call: -
j_call: TRBJ2-1
clone_size: many
cdr3_nt: TGCGCCAGCAGCTCGTCCGATGGGGGTGAGCAGTTCTTC
cdr3_aa: CASSSSDGGEQFF

v_call: TRBV6-1
d_call: -
j_call: TRBJ1-5
clone_size: medium-sized
cdr3_nt: TGTGCCAGCAGTGAGCAGTTCAGCAGTCAGCCCCAGCATTTT
cdr3_aa: CASSEQFSSQPQHF

v_call: TRBV7-2
d_call: -
j_call: TRBJ2-1
clone_size: many
cdr3_nt: TGTGCCAGCAGCTTAGCCAGGTCAAGTGAGCAGTTCTTC
cdr3_aa: CASSLARSSEQFF

v_call: TRBV4-1
d_call: -
j_call: TRBJ2-1
clone_size: many
cdr3_nt: TGCGCCAGCAGCCAAGTCGGCACGAAGAGAAATGAGCAGTTCTTC
cdr3_aa: CASSQVGTKRNEQFF

v_call: TRBV28
d_call: -
j_call: TRBJ1-4
clone_size: many
cdr3_nt: TGTGCCAGCAGTAGGACGGGGGTGGATGAAAAACTGTTTTTT
cdr3_aa: CASSRTGVDEKLFF

v_call: TRBV18
d_call: -
j_call: TRBJ2-1
clone_size: -
cdr3_nt: TGTGCCAGCACTGAAATCAATGAGCAGTTCTTC
cdr3_aa: CASTEINEQFF

v_call: TRBV10-3
d_call: -
j_call: TRBJ1-1
clone_size: many
cdr3_nt: TGTGCCATCAGCGGACCCGGACAGCAGAACACTGAAGCTTTCTTT
cdr3_aa: CAISGPGQQNTEAFF

v_call: TRBV21-1
d_call: -
j_call: TRBJ1-4
clone_size: many
cdr3_nt: TGTGCCAGCAGCAAAGCGCGAGCGAGGGGTGGTGAAAAACTGTTTTTT
cdr3_aa: CASSKARARGGEKLFF

v_call: TRBV28
d_call: TRBD1
j_call: TRBJ1-1
clone_size: many
cdr3_nt: TGTGCCAGCAGTTTGGGCGGACAGGTTCGGGGCACTGAAGCTTTCTTT
cdr3_aa: CASSLGGQVRGTEAFF